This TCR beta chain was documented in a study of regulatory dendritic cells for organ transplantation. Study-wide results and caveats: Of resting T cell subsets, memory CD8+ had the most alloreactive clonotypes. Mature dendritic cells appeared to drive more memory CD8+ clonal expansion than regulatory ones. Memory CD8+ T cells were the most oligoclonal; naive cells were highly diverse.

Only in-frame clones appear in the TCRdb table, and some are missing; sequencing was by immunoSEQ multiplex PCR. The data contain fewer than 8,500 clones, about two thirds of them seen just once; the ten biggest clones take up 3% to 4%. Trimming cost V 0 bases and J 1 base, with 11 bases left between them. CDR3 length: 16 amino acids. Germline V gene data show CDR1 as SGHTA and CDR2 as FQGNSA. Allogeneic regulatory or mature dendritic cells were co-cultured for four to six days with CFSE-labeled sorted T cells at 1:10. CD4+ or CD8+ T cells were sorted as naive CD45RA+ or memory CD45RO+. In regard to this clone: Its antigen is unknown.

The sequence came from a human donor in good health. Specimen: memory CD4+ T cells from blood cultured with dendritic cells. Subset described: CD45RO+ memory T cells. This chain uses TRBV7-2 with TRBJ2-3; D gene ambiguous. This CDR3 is CASSLAPRVGTDTQYF. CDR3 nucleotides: TGTGCCAGCAGCTTAGCTCCCCGGGTGGGCACAGATACGCAGTATTTT.